A single sample gave rise to the 4 T cell receptor beta chains below, sequenced in a study of T cell repertoires in cytomegalovirus infection (dated by TCRdb to the late 2010s). Sequencing instrument: Illumina HiSeq 1500. The raw public reads went through TCRdb reprocessing: fastp at Q25, MiXCR clone calling, in-frame beta chains kept. Rows merge per CDR3 protein into single entries with the most common DNA and genes. The table for this sample lists about 260,000 distinct CDR3 sequences; about an eighth of them were counted only once. The top ten clones comprise roughly 9.7% of the sample. Sequenced input: PBMCs. The receptors come from a human donor in good health (CMV status not recorded). Some clones in this sample may be carry-over from other donors' samples.

V and J are TRBV19 and TRBJ2-1; perhaps D is TRBD1 or TRBD2 (5 bases each). This CDR3 is built from 16 residues. The ends were cut back, 0 bases at V and 6 bases at J, with 15 bases in the middle. Germline CDR1 is LNHDA and CDR2 is SQIVND (reference sequence). For the CDR3, the DNA is TGTGCCAGTAGTATAGACGGGGCAATACTACGCAATGAGCAGTTCTTC. It is translated as CASSIDGAILRNEQFF.

V and J are TRBV28 and TRBJ1-2; no definite D call. Germline V gene data show CDR1 as MDHEN and CDR2 as SYDVKM. The CDR3 covers 13 residues. V was pared by 6 bases and J by 8 bases, with 16 bases between. CDR3 residues: CASSVQAPPGYTF. DNA for the CDR3: TGTGCCAGCAGCGTGCAGGCCCCCCCGGGCTACACCTTC.

This clonotype appeared many times. The rearrangement uses TRBV11-3 and TRBJ2-1; the D gene is possibly TRBD1 (6 bases). Germline lookup yields CDR1 SGHNT and CDR2 YENEEA. This CDR3 has 14 amino acids. The V end lost 1 base, the J end lost 8 bases, and 12 bases lay between the germline ends. In DNA form, the CDR3 reads TGTGCCAGCAGCTTAGGGAACGAGGGGGATGAGCAGTTCTTC. Translating gives CASSLGNEGDEQFF.

The sample holds a few counts of this clonotype. This rearrangement joins TRBV18 to TRBJ2-1; 10 nucleotides align to TRBD2. CDR1 is KGHSH, CDR2 LQKENI, per germline. V gave up 2 bases and J gave up 8 bases; unmatched junction bases: 3. This CDR3 contains 14 residues. CDR3 loop: CASSPWLAGDEQFF. For the CDR3, the DNA is TGTGCCAGCTCACCATGGCTAGCGGGGGATGAGCAGTTCTTC.